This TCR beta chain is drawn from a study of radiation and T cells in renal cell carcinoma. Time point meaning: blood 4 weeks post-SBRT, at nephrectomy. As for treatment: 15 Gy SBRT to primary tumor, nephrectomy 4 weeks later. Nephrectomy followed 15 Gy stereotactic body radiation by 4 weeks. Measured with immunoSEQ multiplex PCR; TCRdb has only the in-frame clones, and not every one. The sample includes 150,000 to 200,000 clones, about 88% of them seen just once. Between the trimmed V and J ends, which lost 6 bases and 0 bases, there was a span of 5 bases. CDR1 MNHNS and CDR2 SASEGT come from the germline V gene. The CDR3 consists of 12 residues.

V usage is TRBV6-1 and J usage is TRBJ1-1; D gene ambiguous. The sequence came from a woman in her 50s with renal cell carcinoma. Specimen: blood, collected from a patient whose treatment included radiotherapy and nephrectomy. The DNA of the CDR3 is TGTGCCAGCAGGCTGCTGAACACTGAAGCTTTCTTT. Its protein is CASRLLNTEAFF.